This TCR beta chain is drawn from a study of long-term antiretroviral therapy in people with HIV. Study-level information: The earliest samples predate the 2015 immediate-ART recommendation by about a decade.

Investigators performed immunoSEQ version v3.0 at survey level. Produced via immunoSEQ multiplex PCR; TCRdb's table is partial and in-frame only. The sample shows nearly 50,000 clones, about 86% of them seen only once. At minimum, one pre-ART and two post-ART PBMC samples were obtained from each donor. This TCR came from a woman between 18 and 29 years old with HIV. Sequenced here: unsorted PBMCs, sampled 0.8 years after starting antiretroviral therapy.

CDR3 sequence (DNA): TGCGCCAGCAGCCAAGGCAGTAGCACAGATACGCAGTATTTT. This encodes CASSQGSSTDTQYF. The V gene is TRBV4-3, the J gene TRBJ2-3; the D is unclear. Germline V gene lookup returns CDR1 LGHNA and CDR2 YSLEER. The V and J ends lost 1 base and 0 bases respectively, with 5 bases between them. The CDR3 runs 14 residues.